This TCR beta chain was observed in a study of chemoradiotherapy in HPV16-positive cancers. The overall study: Candidate HPV-specific T-cell clones and common TCR motifs came from functional assays in a couple of HPV16-positive patients.

As concerns this clone: What it recognizes is unknown.

Study-level points and caveats: HPV-specific T cells were functionally defined from only a couple of HPV16-positive patients.

Germline values: CDR1 SGHDT, CDR2 YYEEEE. Germline trimming cut 4 bases from V and 1 base from J; bases unmatched to any gene: 11. This CDR3 is 16 amino acids long. The protocol was immunoSEQ multiplex PCR, while the TCRdb copy is restricted to in-frame clones and leaves out a portion. The sample lists about 35,000 clones, around 80% occurring once. Sequencing was performed on blood, taken from a patient who underwent chemoradiotherapy. The sequence was collected from a human donor with HPV-associated anogenital cancer. The chain uses TRBV5-6 and TRBJ2-7; TRBD1 agrees at 7 bases. CDR3: CASSAGRTGPSYEQYF. The CDR3 DNA follows: TGTGCCAGCAGCGCCGGGCGGACAGGACCTTCCTACGAGCAGTACTTC. Full variable domain (outside the CDR3, taken from reference TRBV5-6 and TRBJ2-7): DAGVTQSPTHLIKTRGQQVTLRCSPKSGHDTVSWYQQALGQGPQFIFQYYEEEERQRGNFPDRFSGHQFPNYSSELNVNALLLGDSALYLCASSAGRTGPSYEQYFGPGTRLTVT.